These T cell receptor beta chains were read from a single sample in a study of coeliac disease. Data came from immunoSEQ multiplex PCR; TCRdb stores just in-frame clones and leaves some out. Among roughly 5,100 clones listed, 50% to 70% were seen once. The sample taken for sequencing was intraepithelial lymphocytes from the gut. The origin of the receptors is a woman in her twenties or thirties with active celiac disease. CDR3s include the opening cysteine and the closing phenylalanine or tryptophan. A D gene is named only where the DNA matches it firmly. Clone size is given for some rows only: seen once, a few or many times, or a class if the clone is expanded.

clone_size: .
d_call: .
j_call: TRBJ1-1
v_call: TRBV7-3
cdr3_nt: TGTGCCAGCAGCTTACTTGGGGGGAACACTGAAGCCTTCTTT
cdr3_aa: CASSLLGGNTEAFF

clone_size: few
d_call: TRBD2
j_call: TRBJ2-7
v_call: TRBV5-5
cdr3_nt: TGTGCCAGCAGCTTAATAACTAGCGGGAGTTACGAGCAGTACTTC
cdr3_aa: CASSLITSGSYEQYF

clone_size: .
d_call: TRBD2
j_call: TRBJ2-7
v_call: TRBV4-2
cdr3_nt: TGTGCCAGCAGCCAGGGGACTAGCGGGGGGTACTACGAGCAGTACTTC
cdr3_aa: CASSQGTSGGYYEQYF

clone_size: .
d_call: TRBD2
j_call: TRBJ2-1
v_call: TRBV5-6
cdr3_nt: TGTGCCAGCAGGGGACTAGCAGGGAAGAACAATGAGCAGTTCTTC
cdr3_aa: CASRGLAGKNNEQFF

clone_size: .
d_call: TRBD1
j_call: TRBJ1-5
v_call: TRBV18
cdr3_nt: TGTGCCAGCTCACAAGGATATCAGACAGGGGAAAGGAATCAGCCCCAGCATTTT
cdr3_aa: CASSQGYQTGERNQPQHF

clone_size: few
d_call: .
j_call: TRBJ1-2
v_call: TRBV19
cdr3_nt: TGTGCCAGTAGCCCAAGCCTATTTTCCTACTATGGCTACACCTTC
cdr3_aa: CASSPSLFSYYGYTF

clone_size: .
d_call: .
j_call: TRBJ1-2
v_call: TRBV28
cdr3_nt: TGTGCCAGCAGTTTTTTGGGGGCAGGGAACGAGTACCTCGGCTACACCTTC
cdr3_aa: CASSFLGAGNEYLGYTF

clone_size: .
d_call: .
j_call: TRBJ1-5
v_call: TRBV1
cdr3_nt: TGCACCAGCAGCCAAACTTTTTTAGACAGGGGTCGTCGCCGGAATCAGCCCCAGCATTTT
cdr3_aa: CTSSQTFLDRGRRRNQPQHF

clone_size: once
d_call: .
j_call: TRBJ2-3
v_call: TRBV7-6
cdr3_nt: TGTGCCAGCAGCAGTACCCAGGTCCCTACAGATACGCAGTATTTT
cdr3_aa: CASSSTQVPTDTQYF

clone_size: .
d_call: .
j_call: TRBJ1-5
v_call: TRBV28
cdr3_nt: TGTGCCAGCAGTTCGATCCCACGGTATAGCAATCAGCCCCAGCATTTT
cdr3_aa: CASSSIPRYSNQPQHF

clone_size: .
d_call: .
j_call: TRBJ2-1
v_call: TRBV7-8
cdr3_nt: TGTGCCAGCAGCCTTGGAGGGATCCCCTACAATGAGCAGTTCTTC
cdr3_aa: CASSLGGIPYNEQFF

clone_size: .
d_call: .
j_call: TRBJ1-2
v_call: TRBV6-1
cdr3_nt: TGTGCCAGCAGGTATCCGCGACACCTTGGGCATGGCTACACCTTC
cdr3_aa: CASRYPRHLGHGYTF

clone_size: large
d_call: .
j_call: TRBJ1-2
v_call: TRBV5-1
cdr3_nt: TGCGCCAGCAGCTACCGGGACAATAACTATGGCTACACCTTC
cdr3_aa: CASSYRDNNYGYTF

clone_size: .
d_call: TRBD2
j_call: TRBJ2-1
v_call: TRBV18
cdr3_nt: TGTGCCAGCTCACCACGAGGCGGGGGTCAGTACAATGAGCAGTTCTTC
cdr3_aa: CASSPRGGGQYNEQFF

clone_size: .
d_call: .
j_call: TRBJ1-5
v_call: TRBV4-3
cdr3_nt: TGCGCCAGCAGCCAAGTACAGGCCTACAATCAGCCCCAGCATTTT
cdr3_aa: CASSQVQAYNQPQHF

clone_size: .
d_call: .
j_call: TRBJ2-3
v_call: TRBV18
cdr3_nt: TGTGCCAGCTCACGAGACAGCAGCACAGATACGCAGTATTTT
cdr3_aa: CASSRDSSTDTQYF